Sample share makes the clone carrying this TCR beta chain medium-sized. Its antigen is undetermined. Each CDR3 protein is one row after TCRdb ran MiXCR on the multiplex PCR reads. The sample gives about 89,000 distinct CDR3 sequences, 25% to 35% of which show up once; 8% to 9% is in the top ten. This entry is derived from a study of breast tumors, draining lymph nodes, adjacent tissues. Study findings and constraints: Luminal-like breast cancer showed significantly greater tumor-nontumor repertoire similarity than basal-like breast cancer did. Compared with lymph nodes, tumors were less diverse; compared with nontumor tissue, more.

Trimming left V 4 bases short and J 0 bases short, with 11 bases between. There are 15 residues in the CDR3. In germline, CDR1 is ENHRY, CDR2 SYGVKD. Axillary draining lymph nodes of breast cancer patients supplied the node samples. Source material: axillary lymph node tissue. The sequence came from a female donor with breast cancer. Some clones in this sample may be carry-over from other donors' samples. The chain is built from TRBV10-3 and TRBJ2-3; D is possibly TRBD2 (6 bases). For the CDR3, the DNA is TGTGCCATCAGTGCGGTGGGAGGCAGCACAGATACGCAGTATTTT. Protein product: CAISAVGGSTDTQYF.